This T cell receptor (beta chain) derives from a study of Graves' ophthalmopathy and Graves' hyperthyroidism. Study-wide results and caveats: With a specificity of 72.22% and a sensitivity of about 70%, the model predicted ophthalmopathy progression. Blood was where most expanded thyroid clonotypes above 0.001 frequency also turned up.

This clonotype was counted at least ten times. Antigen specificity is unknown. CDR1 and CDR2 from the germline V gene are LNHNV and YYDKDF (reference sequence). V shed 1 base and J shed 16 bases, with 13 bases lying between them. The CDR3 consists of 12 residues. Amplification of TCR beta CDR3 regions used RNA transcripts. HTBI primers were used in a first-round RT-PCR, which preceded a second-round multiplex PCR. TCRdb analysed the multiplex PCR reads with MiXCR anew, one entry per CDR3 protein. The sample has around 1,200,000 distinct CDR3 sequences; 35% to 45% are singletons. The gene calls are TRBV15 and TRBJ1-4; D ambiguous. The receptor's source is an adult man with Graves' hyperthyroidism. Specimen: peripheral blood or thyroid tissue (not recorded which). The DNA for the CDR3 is TGTGCCACCAGCAGAGGGGAGGGCAAGAAGTTTTTT. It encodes CATSRGEGKKFF.